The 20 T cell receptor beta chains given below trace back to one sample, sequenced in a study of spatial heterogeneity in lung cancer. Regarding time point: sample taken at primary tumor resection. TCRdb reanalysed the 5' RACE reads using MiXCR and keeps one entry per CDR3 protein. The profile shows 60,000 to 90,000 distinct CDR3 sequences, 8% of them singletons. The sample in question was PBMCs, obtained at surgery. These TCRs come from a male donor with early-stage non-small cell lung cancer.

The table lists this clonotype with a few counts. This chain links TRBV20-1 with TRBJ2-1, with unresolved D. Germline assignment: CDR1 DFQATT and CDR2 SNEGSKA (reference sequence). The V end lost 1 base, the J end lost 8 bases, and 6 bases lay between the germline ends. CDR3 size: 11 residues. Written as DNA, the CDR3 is TGCAGTGCTAGAGCGGCGGATGAGCAGTTCTTC. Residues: CSARAADEQFF.

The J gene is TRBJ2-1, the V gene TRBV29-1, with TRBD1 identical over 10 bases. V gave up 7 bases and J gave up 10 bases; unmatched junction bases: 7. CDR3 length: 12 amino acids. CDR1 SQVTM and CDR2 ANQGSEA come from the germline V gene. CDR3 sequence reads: CSGGTGVGEQFF. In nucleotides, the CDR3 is TGCAGCGGCGGGACAGGGGTAGGGGAGCAGTTCTTC.

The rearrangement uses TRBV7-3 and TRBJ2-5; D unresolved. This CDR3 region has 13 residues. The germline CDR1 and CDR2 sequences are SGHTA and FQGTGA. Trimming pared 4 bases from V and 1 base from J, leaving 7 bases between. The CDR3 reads CASSWQPQETQYF. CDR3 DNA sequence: TGTGCCAGCAGCTGGCAGCCCCAAGAGACCCAGTACTTC.

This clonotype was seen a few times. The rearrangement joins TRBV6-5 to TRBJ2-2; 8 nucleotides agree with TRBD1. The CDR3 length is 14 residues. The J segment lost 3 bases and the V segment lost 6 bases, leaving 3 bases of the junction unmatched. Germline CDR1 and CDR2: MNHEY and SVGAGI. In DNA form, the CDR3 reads TGTGCCAGCAGAAACAGGGGGGACACCGGGGAGCTGTTTTTT. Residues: CASRNRGDTGELFF.

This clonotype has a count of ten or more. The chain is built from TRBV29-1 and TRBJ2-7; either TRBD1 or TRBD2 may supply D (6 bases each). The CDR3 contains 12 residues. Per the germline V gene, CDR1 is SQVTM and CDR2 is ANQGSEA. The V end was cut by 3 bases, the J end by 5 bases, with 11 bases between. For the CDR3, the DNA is TGCAGCGTTGACCCGGGGGCTAACGAGCAGTACTTC. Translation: CSVDPGANEQYF.

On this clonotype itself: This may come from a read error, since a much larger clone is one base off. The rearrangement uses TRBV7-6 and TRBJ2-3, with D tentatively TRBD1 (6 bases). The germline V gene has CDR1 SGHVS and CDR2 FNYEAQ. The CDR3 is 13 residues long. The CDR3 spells CVSSPTGLDTQYF. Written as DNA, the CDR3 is TGTGTCAGCAGCCCTACAGGGTTAGATACGCAGTATTTT.

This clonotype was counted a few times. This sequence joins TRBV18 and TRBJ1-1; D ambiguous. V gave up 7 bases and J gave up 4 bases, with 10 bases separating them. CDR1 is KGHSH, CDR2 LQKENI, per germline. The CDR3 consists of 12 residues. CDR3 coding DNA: TGTGCCAGCTTCACGGTGGGCACTGAAGCTTTCTTT. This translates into CASFTVGTEAFF. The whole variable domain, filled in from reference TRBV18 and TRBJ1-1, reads NAGVMQNPRHLVRRRGQEARLRCSPMKGHSHVYWYRQLPEEGLKFMVYLQKENIIDESGMPKERFSAEFPKEGPSILRIQQVVRGDSAAYFCASFTVGTEAFFGQGTRLTVV.

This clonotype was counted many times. CDR3: CASSYKPSGPNEQFF. The CDR3 DNA sequence: TGTGCCAGCAGTTATAAGCCTAGCGGACCCAATGAGCAGTTCTTC. The rearrangement joins TRBV6-2 or TRBV6-3 to TRBJ2-1, with 7 bases aligning to TRBD2. The germline V gene has CDR1 MNHEY and CDR2 SVGEGT. This CDR3 is 15 amino acids long. The V segment lost 3 bases and the J segment 6 bases; nucleotides outside the gene matches: 8.

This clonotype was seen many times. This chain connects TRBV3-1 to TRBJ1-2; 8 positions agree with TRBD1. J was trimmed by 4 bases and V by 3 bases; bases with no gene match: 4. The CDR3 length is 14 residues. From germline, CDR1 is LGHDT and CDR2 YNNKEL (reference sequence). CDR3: CASSQGTGLYGYTF. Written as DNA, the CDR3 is TGTGCCAGCAGCCAGGGGACAGGCCTCTATGGCTACACCTTC.

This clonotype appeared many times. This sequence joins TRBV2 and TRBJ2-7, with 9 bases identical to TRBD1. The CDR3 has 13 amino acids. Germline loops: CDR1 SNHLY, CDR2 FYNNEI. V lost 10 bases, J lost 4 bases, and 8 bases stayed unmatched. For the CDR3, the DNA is TGTGCCATCCGGACAGGGGCAGATTACGAGCAGTACTTC. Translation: CAIRTGADYEQYF.

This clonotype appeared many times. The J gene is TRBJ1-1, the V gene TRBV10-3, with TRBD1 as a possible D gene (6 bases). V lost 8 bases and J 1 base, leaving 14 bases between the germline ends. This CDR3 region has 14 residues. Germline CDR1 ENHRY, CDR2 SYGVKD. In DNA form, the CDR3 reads TGTGCCATCGGGGAGGCAGGGGCGAACACTGAAGCTTTCTTT. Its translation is CAIGEAGANTEAFF.

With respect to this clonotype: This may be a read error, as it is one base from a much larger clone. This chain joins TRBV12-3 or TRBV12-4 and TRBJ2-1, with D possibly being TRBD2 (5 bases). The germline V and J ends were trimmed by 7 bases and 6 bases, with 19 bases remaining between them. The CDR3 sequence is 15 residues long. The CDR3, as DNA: TGTGCCAGCATTACGGACTCCTGGGCCTTCAATGAGCAGTTCTTC. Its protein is CASITDSWAFNEQFF.

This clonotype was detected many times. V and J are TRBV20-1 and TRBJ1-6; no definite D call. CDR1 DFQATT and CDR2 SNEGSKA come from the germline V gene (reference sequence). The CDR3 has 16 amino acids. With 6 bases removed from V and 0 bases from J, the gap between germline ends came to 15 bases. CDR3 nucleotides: TGCAGTGCCCTCGGCCCCGAAGGCTCCTATAATTCACCCCTCCACTTT. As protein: CSALGPEGSYNSPLHF.

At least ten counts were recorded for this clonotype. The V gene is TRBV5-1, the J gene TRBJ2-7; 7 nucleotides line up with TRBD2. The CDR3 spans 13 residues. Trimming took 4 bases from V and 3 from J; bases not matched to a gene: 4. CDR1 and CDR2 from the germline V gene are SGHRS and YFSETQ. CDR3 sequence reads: CASSRTSGYEQYF. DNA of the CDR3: TGCGCCAGCAGCCGGACTAGTGGCTACGAGCAGTACTTC.

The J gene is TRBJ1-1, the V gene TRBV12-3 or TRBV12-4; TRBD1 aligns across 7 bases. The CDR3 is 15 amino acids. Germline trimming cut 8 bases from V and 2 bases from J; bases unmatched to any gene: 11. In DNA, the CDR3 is TGTGCCAGCCAATCAGGGGGATGGGGAAACACTGAAGCTTTCTTT. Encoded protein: CASQSGGWGNTEAFF.

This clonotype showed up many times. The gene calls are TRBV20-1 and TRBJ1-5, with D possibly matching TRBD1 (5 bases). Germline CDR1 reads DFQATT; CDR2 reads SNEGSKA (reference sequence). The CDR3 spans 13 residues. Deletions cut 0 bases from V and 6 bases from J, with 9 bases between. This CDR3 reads CSARDRGTQPQHF. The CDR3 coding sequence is TGCAGTGCTAGAGATCGGGGGACTCAGCCCCAGCATTTT.

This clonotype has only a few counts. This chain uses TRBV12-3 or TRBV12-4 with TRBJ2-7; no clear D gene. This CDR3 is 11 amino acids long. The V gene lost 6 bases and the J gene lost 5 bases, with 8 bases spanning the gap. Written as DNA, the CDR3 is TGTGCCAGCAGCTTCCTCCACGAGCAGTACTTC. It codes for CASSFLHEQYF.

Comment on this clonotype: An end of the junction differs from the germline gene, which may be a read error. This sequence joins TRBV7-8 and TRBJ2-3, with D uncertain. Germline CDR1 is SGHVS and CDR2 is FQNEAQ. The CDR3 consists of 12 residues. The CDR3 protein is CASSLQVHTQNF. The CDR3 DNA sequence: TGTGCCAGCAGCCTTCAGGTCCATACGCAGAATTTT. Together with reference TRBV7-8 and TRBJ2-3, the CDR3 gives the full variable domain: GAGVSQSPRYKVAKRGQDVALRCDPISGHVSLFWYQQALGQGPEFLTYFQNEAQLDKSGLPSDRFFAERPEGSVSTLKIQRTQQEDSAVYLCASSLQVHTQNFGPGTRLTVL.

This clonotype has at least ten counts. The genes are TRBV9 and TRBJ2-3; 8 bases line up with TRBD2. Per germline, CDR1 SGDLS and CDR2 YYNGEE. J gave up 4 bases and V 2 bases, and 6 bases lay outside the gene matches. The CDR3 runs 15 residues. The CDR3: CASSVSGRGADTQYF. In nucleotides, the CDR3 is TGTGCCAGCAGCGTCAGCGGGAGAGGGGCAGATACGCAGTATTTT. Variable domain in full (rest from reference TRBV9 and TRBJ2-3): DSGVTQTPKHLITATGQRVTLRCSPRSGDLSVYWYQQSLDQGLQFLIQYYNGEERAKGNILERFSAQQFPDLHSELNLSSLELGDSALYFCASSVSGRGADTQYFGPGTRLTVL.

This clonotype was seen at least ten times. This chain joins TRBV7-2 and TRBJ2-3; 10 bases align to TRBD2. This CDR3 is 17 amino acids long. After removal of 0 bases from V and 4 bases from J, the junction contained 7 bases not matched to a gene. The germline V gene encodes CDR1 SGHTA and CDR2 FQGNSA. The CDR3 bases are TGTGCCAGCAGCTTAGCAGGAACTAGCGGGACAGCAGATACGCAGTATTTT. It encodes CASSLAGTSGTADTQYF. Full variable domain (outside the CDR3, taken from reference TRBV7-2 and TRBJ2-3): GAGVSQSPSNKVTEKGKDVELRCDPISGHTALYWYRQSLGQGLEFLIYFQGNSAPDKSGLPSDRFSAERTGGSVSTLTIQRTQQEDSAVYLCASSLAGTSGTADTQYFGPGTRLTVL.